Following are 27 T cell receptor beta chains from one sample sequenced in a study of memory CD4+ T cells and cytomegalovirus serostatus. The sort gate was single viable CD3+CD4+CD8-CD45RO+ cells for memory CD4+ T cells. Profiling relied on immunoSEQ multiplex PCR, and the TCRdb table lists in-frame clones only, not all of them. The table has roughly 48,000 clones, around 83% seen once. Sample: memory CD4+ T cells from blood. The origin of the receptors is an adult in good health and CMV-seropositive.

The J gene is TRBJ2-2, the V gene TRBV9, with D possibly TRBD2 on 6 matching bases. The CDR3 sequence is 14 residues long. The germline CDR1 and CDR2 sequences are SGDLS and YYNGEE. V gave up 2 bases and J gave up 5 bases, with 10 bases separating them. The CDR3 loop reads CASSVLGGTGELFF. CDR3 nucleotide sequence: TGTGCCAGCAGCGTTCTTGGGGGGACCGGGGAGCTGTTTTTT.

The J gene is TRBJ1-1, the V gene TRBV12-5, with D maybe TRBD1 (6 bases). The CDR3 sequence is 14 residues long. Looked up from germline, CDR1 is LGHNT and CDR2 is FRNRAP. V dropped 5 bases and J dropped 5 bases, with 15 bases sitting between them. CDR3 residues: CASGVGGARTEAFF. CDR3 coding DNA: TGTGCTAGTGGTGTGGGGGGGGCGCGGACTGAAGCTTTCTTT.

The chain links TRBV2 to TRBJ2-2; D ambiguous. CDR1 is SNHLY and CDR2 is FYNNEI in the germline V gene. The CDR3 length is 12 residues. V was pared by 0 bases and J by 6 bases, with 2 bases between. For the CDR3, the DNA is TGTGCCAGCAGTGAAGCTGCCGGGGAGCTGTTTTTT. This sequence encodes CASSEAAGELFF.

Here the CDR3 reads CASRLNMRDYGYTF. The CDR3 bases are TGTGCCAGCAGATTGAATATGAGGGATTATGGCTACACCTTC. The V gene is TRBV2, the J gene TRBJ1-2; D uncertain. V was shortened by 6 bases and J by 5 bases, with 16 bases between the two germline ends. This CDR3 is 14 amino acids long. The germline V gene has CDR1 SNHLY and CDR2 FYNNEI.

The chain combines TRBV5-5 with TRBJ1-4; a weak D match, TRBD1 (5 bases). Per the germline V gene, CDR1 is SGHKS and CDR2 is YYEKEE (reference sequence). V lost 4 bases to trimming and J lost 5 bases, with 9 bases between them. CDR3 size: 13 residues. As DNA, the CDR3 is TGTGCCAGCAGCCCAGGGCCGAATGAAAAACTGTTTTTT. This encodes CASSPGPNEKLFF.

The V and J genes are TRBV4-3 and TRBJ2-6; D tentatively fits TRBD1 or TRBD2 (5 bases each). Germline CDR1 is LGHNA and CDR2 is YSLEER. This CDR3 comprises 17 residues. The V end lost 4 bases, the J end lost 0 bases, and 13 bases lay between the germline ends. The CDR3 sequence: CASSRIRDGSGANVLTF. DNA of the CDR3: TGCGCCAGCAGCCGGATCCGGGACGGCTCTGGGGCCAACGTCCTGACTTTC.

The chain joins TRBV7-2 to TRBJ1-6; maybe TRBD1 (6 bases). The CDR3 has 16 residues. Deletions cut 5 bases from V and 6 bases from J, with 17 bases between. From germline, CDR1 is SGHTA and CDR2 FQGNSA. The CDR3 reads CASSQRIQGSNSPLHF. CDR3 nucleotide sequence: TGTGCCAGCAGCCAGCGTATACAGGGTTCTAATTCACCCCTCCACTTT.

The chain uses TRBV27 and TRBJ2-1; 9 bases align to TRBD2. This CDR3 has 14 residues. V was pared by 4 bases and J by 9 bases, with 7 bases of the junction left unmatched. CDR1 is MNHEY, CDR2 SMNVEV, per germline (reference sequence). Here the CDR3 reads CASSSLAGGAEQFF. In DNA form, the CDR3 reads TGTGCCAGCAGTTCCCTGGCGGGAGGGGCTGAGCAGTTCTTC.

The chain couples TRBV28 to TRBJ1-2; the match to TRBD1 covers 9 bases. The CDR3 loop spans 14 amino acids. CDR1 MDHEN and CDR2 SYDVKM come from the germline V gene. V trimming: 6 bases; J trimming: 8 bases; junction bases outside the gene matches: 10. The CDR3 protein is CASRPPTGGLGYTF. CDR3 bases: TGTGCCAGCAGGCCTCCGACAGGGGGTCTCGGCTACACCTTC.

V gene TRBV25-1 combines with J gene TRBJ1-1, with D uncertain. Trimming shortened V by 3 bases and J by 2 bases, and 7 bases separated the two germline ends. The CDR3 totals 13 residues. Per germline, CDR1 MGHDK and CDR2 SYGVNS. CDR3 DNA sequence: TGTGCCAGCAGTGATGGGGTAAACACTGAAGCTTTCTTT. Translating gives CASSDGVNTEAFF.

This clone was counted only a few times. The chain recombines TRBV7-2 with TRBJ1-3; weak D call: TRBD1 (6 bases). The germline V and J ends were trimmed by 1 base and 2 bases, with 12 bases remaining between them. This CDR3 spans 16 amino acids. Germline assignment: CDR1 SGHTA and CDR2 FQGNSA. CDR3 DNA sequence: TGTGCCAGCAGCTTAGGGGGGCGAGTAACTGGAAACACCATATATTTT. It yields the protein CASSLGGRVTGNTIYF.

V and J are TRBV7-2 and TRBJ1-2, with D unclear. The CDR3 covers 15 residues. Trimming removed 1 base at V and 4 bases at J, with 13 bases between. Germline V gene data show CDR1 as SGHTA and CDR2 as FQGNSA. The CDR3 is CASSLGGDGSYGYTF. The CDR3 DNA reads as TGTGCCAGCAGCTTAGGGGGTGATGGAAGCTATGGCTACACCTTC.

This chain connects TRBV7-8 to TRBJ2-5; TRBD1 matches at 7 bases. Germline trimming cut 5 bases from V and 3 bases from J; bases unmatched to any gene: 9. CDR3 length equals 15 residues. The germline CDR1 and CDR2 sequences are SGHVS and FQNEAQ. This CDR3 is CASSLLTGTEETQYF. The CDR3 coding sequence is TGTGCCAGCAGCCTACTCACGGGGACAGAAGAGACCCAGTACTTC.

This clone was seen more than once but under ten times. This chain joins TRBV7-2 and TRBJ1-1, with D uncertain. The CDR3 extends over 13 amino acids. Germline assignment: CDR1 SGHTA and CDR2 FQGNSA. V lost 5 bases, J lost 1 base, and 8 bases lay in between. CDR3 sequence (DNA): TGTGCCAGCAGCGCGCAGCAGAACACTGAAGCTTTCTTT. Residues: CASSAQQNTEAFF.

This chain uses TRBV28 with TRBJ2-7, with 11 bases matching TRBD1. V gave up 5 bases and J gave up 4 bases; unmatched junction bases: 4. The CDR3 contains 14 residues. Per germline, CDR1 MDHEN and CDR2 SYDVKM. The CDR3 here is CASSPWDRGYEQYF. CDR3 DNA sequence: TGTGCCAGCAGTCCTTGGGACAGGGGGTACGAGCAGTACTTC.

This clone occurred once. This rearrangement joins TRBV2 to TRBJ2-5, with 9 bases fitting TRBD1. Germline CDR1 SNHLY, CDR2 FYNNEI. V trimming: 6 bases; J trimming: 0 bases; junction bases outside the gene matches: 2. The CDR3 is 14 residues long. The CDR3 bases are TGTGCCAGCAGAACAGGGGGCCACCAAGAGACCCAGTACTTC. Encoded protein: CASRTGGHQETQYF.

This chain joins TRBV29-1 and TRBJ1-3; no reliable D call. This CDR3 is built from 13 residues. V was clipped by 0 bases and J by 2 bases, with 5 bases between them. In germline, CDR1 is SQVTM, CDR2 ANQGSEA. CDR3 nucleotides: TGCAGCGTTGAAGAGGTCCCTGGAAACACCATATATTTT. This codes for CSVEEVPGNTIYF.

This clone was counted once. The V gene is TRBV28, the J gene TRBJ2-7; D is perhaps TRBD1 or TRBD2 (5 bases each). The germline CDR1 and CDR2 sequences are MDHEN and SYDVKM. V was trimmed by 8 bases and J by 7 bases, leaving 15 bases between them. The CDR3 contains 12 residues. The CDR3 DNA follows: TGTGCCAGCCTCGGAGCCAGGGAGGAGCAGTACTTC. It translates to CASLGAREEQYF.

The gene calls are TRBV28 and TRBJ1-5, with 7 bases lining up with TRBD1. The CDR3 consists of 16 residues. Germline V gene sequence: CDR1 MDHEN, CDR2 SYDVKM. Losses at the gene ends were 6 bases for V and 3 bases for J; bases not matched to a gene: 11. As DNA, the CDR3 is TGTGCCAGCAGGACCTACAGGGGAGTGAACAATCAGCCCCAGCATTTT. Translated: CASRTYRGVNNQPQHF.

CDR3 sequence reads: CASSLAPGLAGEGEQYF. For the CDR3, the DNA is TGTGCCAGCAGCTTAGCACCGGGACTAGCGGGAGAAGGGGAGCAGTACTTC. The chain combines TRBV7-3 with TRBJ2-7, with TRBD2 matching 14 bases. The V and J ends lost 2 bases and 7 bases, in that order; junction bases with no gene match: 10. The CDR3 contains 17 residues. Germline V lookup: CDR1 SGHTA, CDR2 FQGTGA.

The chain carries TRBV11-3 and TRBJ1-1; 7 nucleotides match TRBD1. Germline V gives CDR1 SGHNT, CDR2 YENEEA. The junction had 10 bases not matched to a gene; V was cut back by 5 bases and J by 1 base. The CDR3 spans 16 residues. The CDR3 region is CASSPHRGPKNTEAFF. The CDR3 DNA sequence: TGTGCCAGCAGCCCTCACAGGGGTCCCAAGAACACTGAAGCTTTCTTT.

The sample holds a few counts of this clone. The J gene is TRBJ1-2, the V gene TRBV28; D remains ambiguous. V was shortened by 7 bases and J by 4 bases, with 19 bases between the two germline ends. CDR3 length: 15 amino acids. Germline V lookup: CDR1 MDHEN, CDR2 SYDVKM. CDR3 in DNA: TGTGCCAGCATCCCCCACGGCGGCGGCCTCTATGGCTACACCTTC. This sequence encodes CASIPHGGGLYGYTF.

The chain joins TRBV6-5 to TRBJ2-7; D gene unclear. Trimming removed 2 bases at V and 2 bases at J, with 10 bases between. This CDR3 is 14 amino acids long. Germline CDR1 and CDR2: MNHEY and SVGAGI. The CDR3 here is CASSYDPLAYEQYF. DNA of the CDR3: TGTGCCAGCAGTTACGACCCCTTGGCCTACGAGCAGTACTTC.

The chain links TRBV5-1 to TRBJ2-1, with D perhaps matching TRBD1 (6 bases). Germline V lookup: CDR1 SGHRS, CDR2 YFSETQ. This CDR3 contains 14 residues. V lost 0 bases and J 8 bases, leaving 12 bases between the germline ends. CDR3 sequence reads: CASSLGGPEDEQFF. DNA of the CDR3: TGCGCCAGCAGCTTGGGGGGGCCAGAGGATGAGCAGTTCTTC.

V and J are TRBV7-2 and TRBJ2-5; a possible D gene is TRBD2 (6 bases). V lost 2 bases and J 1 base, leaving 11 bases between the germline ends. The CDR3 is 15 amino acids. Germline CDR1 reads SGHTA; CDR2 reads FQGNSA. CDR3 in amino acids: CASSLNQGLQETQYF. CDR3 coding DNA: TGTGCCAGCAGCTTAAATCAGGGACTCCAAGAGACCCAGTACTTC.

This chain's CDR3 is CASRLTSTNEKLFF. The CDR3 DNA reads TGTGCCAGCAGATTGACATCGACTAATGAAAAACTGTTTTTT. The genes are TRBV27 and TRBJ1-4; D ambiguous. This CDR3 has 14 residues. The germline gives CDR1 MNHEY, CDR2 SMNVEV (reference sequence). V was pared by 6 bases and J by 2 bases, with 10 bases between.

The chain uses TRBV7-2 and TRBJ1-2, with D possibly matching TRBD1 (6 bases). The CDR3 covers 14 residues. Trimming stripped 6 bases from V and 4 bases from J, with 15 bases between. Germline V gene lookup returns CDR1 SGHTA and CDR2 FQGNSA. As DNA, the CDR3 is TGTGCCAGCAGGGACAGCGGTAGGGGCTATGGCTACACCTTC. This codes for CASRDSGRGYGYTF.